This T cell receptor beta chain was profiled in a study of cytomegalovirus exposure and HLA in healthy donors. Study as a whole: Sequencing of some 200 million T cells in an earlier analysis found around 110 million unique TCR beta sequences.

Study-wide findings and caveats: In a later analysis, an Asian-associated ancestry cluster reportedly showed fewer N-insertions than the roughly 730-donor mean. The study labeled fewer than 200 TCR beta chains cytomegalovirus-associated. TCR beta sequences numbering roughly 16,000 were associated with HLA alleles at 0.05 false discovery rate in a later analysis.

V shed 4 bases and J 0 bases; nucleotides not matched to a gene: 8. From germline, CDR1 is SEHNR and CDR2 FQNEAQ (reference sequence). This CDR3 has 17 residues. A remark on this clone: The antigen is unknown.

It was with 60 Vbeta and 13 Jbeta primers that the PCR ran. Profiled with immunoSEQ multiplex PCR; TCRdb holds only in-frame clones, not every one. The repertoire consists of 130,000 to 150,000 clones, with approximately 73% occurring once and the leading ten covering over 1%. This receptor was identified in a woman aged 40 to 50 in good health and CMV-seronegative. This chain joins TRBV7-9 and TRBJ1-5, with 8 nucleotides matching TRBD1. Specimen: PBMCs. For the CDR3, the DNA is TGTGCCAGCAGCTCCACGGACAGGGATTATAGCAATCAGCCCCAGCATTTT. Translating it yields CASSSTDRDYSNQPQHF.